This entry lists 23 T cell receptor beta chains sequenced from one sample in a study of blood T cell repertoires in COVID-19. Sequencing used immunoSEQ multiplex PCR; TCRdb keeps in-frame clones, though not all of them. The sample shows roughly 380,000 clones, 70% to 90% of them seen only once. The specimen was PBMCs or T cells enriched from blood (not recorded which). These receptors originate from a man under 40 who had recovered from COVID-19.

The V and J genes are TRBV6-5 and TRBJ1-6, with D uncertain. Germline CDR1 and CDR2: MNHEY and SVGAGI. Trimming shortened V by 6 bases and J by 8 bases, and 8 bases separated the two germline ends. The CDR3 sequence is 12 residues long. The CDR3 DNA follows: TGTGCCAGCAGCGCCAGTTATTCACCCCTCCACTTT. Translated, it gives CASSASYSPLHF.

The chain couples TRBV10-3 to TRBJ2-2; TRBD1 aligns across 9 bases. V dropped 11 bases and J dropped 1; count of bases not matched to a gene: 14. The germline CDR1 and CDR2 sequences are ENHRY and SYGVKD. The CDR3 is 17 amino acids. The CDR3 loop reads CASQGGQGQGNTGELFF. As DNA, the CDR3 is TGTGCCTCTCAAGGCGGACAGGGACAGGGGAACACCGGGGAGCTGTTTTTT.

The chain links TRBV19 to TRBJ2-2; 8 nucleotides match TRBD1. The V gene's germline CDR1 is LNHDA and CDR2 SQIVND (reference sequence). The ends lost 6 bases at V and 6 bases at J; junction bases unmatched: 9. This CDR3 contains 15 residues. The CDR3: CASRTGQGTPGELFF. The CDR3 DNA reads TGTGCCAGTAGAACCGGACAGGGAACCCCCGGGGAGCTGTTTTTT.

The chain has TRBV5-1 and TRBJ1-6; 12 bases map to TRBD1. With 3 bases clipped from V and 9 bases from J, the junction kept 4 bases outside the gene matches. The CDR3 is 15 residues long. The germline CDR1 and CDR2 sequences are SGHRS and YFSETQ. For the CDR3, the DNA is TGCGCCAGCAGCTCGGGACAGGGGGCCGGTTCACCCCTCCACTTT. Translating it yields CASSSGQGAGSPLHF.

The CDR3 DNA sequence: TGTGCCAGCTCACCGGGACTGATTAATTCACCCCTCCACTTT. Translation: CASSPGLINSPLHF. The rearrangement uses TRBV18 and TRBJ1-6, with D tentatively TRBD1 (5 bases). The length of the CDR3 is 14 residues. The germline V gene has CDR1 KGHSH and CDR2 LQKENI. Deletions cut 3 bases from V and 6 bases from J, with 9 bases between.

The rearrangement joins TRBV19 to TRBJ2-3, with 7 bases fitting TRBD1. This CDR3 spans 15 amino acids. Germline assignment: CDR1 LNHDA and CDR2 SQIVND (reference sequence). V shed 1 base, J shed 6 bases, and the junction held 7 bases outside the gene matches. CDR3 in amino acids: CASSIVRGRQDTQYF. The CDR3 nucleotides read TGTGCCAGTAGTATAGTGAGGGGGCGTCAGGATACGCAGTATTTT.

The chain employs TRBV10-3 and TRBJ1-1, with D possibly TRBD1 on 5 matching bases. Between the trimmed V and J ends, which lost 3 bases and 4 bases, there was a span of 9 bases. This CDR3 has 13 amino acids. Germline V CDR1 and CDR2: ENHRY, SYGVKD. In DNA, the CDR3 is TGTGCCATCAGTGAAGGGGTTGGCACTGAAGCTTTCTTT. Its protein is CAISEGVGTEAFF.

This clone has only one observation. V is TRBV6-5 and J is TRBJ2-7, with 8 bases lining up with TRBD1. The length of the CDR3 is 14 residues. Germline CDR1 reads MNHEY; CDR2 reads SVGAGI. V trimming: 10 bases; J trimming: 3 bases; junction bases outside the gene matches: 11. The chain's CDR3 is CATRTTGGIYEQYF. CDR3 in DNA: TGTGCCACCCGGACAACAGGGGGAATCTACGAGCAGTACTTC.

V gene TRBV11-1 combines with J gene TRBJ1-1; the D is unclear. CDR3 size: 15 residues. Germline-derived CDR1 and CDR2 are SGHAT and FQDESV (reference sequence). The ends were cut back, 1 base at V and 5 bases at J, with 14 bases in the middle. The CDR3 nucleotides are TGTGCCAGCAGCTTAGTTGGGTCCGGGAGGACTGAAGCTTTCTTT. Amino acids: CASSLVGSGRTEAFF.

The V gene is TRBV27, the J gene TRBJ2-1; 10 positions agree with TRBD1. This CDR3 has 15 residues. Trimming removed 6 bases from V and 6 bases from J; junction bases left unmatched: 8. The V gene's germline CDR1 is MNHEY and CDR2 SMNVEV (reference sequence). The CDR3 here is CASSSGTGAVNEQFF. CDR3 nucleotide sequence: TGTGCCAGCAGCAGCGGGACAGGGGCTGTCAATGAGCAGTTCTTC.

This clone was seen once. V usage is TRBV5-4 and J usage is TRBJ2-1; 10 nucleotides agree with TRBD2. Germline trimming cut 4 bases from V and 7 bases from J; bases unmatched to any gene: 8. There are 15 residues in the CDR3. The V gene's germline CDR1 is SGHNT and CDR2 YYREEE (reference sequence). CDR3 in amino acids: CASSAPSGGGNEQFF. CDR3 DNA: TGTGCCAGCAGCGCCCCTAGCGGGGGAGGGAATGAGCAGTTCTTC.

This clone has more than one count but fewer than ten. V usage is TRBV25-1 and J usage is TRBJ1-6; D not certain. Germline V gene sequence: CDR1 MGHDK, CDR2 SYGVNS. The CDR3 spans 13 residues. V lost 1 base to trimming and J lost 10 bases, with 8 bases between them. The CDR3 coding sequence is TGTGCCAGCAGTGAATTAAGGGAGTCACCCCTCCACTTT. Translating it yields CASSELRESPLHF.

The chain has TRBV14 and TRBJ1-6; 9 bases map to TRBD1. This CDR3 contains 15 residues. The trim removed 3 bases at V and 9 bases at J, leaving 6 bases unmatched. Germline CDR1 is SGHDN and CDR2 is FVKESK. CDR3 nucleotides: TGTGCCAGCAGCCAGCCCGGGACAGGGATTTCACCCCTCCACTTT. This encodes CASSQPGTGISPLHF.

This rearrangement joins TRBV18 to TRBJ1-1; a possible D gene is TRBD1 (5 bases). Per the germline V gene, CDR1 is KGHSH and CDR2 is LQKENI. V dropped 3 bases and J dropped 7 bases, with 15 bases sitting between them. This CDR3 is 14 amino acids long. The CDR3 coding sequence is TGTGCCAGCTCACCGAGAGAAGGAGGGGATGAAGCTTTCTTT. It encodes CASSPREGGDEAFF.

The chain combines TRBV29-1 with TRBJ2-1, with 9 bases lining up with TRBD1. Germline V CDR1 and CDR2: SQVTM, ANQGSEA. This CDR3 has 14 amino acids. V trimming: 5 bases; J trimming: 3 bases; junction bases outside the gene matches: 5. The CDR3 bases are TGCAGCGTTACACCGGGACAGGGCTACAATGAGCAGTTCTTC. This codes for CSVTPGQGYNEQFF.

This clone appeared a single time. The chain employs TRBV9 and TRBJ2-3, with a weak D call TRBD1 (6 bases). From germline, CDR1 is SGDLS and CDR2 YYNGEE. The CDR3 loop spans 14 amino acids. Trimming left V 0 bases short and J 2 bases short, with 7 bases between. This chain's CDR3 is CASSVGTVTDTQYF. The CDR3 bases are TGTGCCAGCAGCGTAGGGACAGTCACAGATACGCAGTATTTT.

The chain employs TRBV12-3 or TRBV12-4 and TRBJ1-2, with a weak D call TRBD1 (6 bases). With 4 bases removed from V and 2 bases from J, the gap between germline ends came to 8 bases. The CDR3 is 13 residues long. The CDR3 loop is CASSYGQNYGYTF. The CDR3 DNA reads as TGTGCCAGCAGTTATGGACAGAACTATGGCTACACCTTC.

V gene TRBV5-4 combines with J gene TRBJ2-3; 11 positions match TRBD2. The V segment lost 0 bases and the J segment 2 bases; nucleotides outside the gene matches: 5. Germline V gene lookup returns CDR1 SGHNT and CDR2 YYREEE (reference sequence). The CDR3 contains 17 residues. The chain's CDR3 is CASSLVLAGGYTDTQYF. CDR3 in DNA: TGTGCCAGCAGCTTGGTCCTAGCGGGGGGCTACACAGATACGCAGTATTTT.

The CDR3 nucleotides read TGTGCCTGGAGTTCCGGGAGGACCTACGAGCAGTACTTC. This codes for CAWSSGRTYEQYF. The V and J genes are TRBV30 and TRBJ2-7; 7 nucleotides agree with TRBD2. The CDR3 extends over 13 amino acids. Germline trimming cut 2 bases from V and 2 bases from J; bases unmatched to any gene: 3. Germline V gene lookup returns CDR1 GTSNPN and CDR2 SVGIG (reference sequence).

V is TRBV19 and J is TRBJ1-6; 7 nucleotides align to TRBD1. J lost 5 bases, V lost 6 bases, and 19 bases had no gene match. This CDR3 comprises 19 residues. Looked up from germline, CDR1 is LNHDA and CDR2 is SQIVND (reference sequence). The CDR3 bases are TGTGCCAGTAGGAAATACTATCTGACCGCAACAGGGGATAATTCACCCCTCCACTTT. Encoded protein: CASRKYYLTATGDNSPLHF.

V gene TRBV6-2 or TRBV6-3 combines with J gene TRBJ2-2, with 8 bases fitting TRBD1. Unmatched junction bases numbered 11, after V lost 5 bases and J lost 6 bases. This CDR3 comprises 16 residues. The germline gives CDR1 MNHEY, CDR2 SVGEGT. CDR3 in amino acids: CASSDLDREGSGELFF. Here the CDR3 DNA reads TGTGCCAGCAGTGACCTGGACAGGGAAGGATCCGGGGAGCTGTTTTTT.

The chain uses TRBV30 and TRBJ1-5; D possibly corresponds to TRBD1 (6 bases). This CDR3 has 13 residues. CDR1 and CDR2 (germline): GTSNPN, SVGIG (reference sequence). V was cut by 0 bases and J by 6 bases, with 9 bases left in between. The CDR3 loop is CAWSVGGGQPQHF. CDR3 sequence (DNA): TGTGCCTGGAGTGTGGGAGGGGGTCAGCCCCAGCATTTT. Drawing the rest from reference TRBV30 and TRBJ1-5, the complete variable domain is SQTIHQWPATLVQPVGSPLSLECTVEGTSNPNLYWYRQAAGRGLQLLFYSVGIGQISSEVPQNLSASRPQDRQFILSSKKLLLSDSGFYLCAWSVGGGQPQHFGDGTRLSIL.

This chain joins TRBV7-9 and TRBJ2-7; D unresolved. Trimming shortened V by 2 bases and J by 2 bases, and 7 bases separated the two germline ends. Germline V lookup: CDR1 SEHNR, CDR2 FQNEAQ (reference sequence). The CDR3 consists of 13 residues. The CDR3 nucleotides read TGTGCCAGCAGCTTAAACGCGGCCTACGAGCAGTACTTC. Residues: CASSLNAAYEQYF.